The clone carrying this T cell receptor (beta chain) has just a few counts. The target antigen is unknown. This entry comes from a study of T-cell memory formation after mild COVID-19. Study-wide context: TCR clusters showed largely donor specificity. Findings of the study overall: Clones contracting across day 15 to 85 had a balanced CD4/CD8 profile; later expanding clones leaned CD4+. Pre-infection memory carried some responding clones, suggesting that cross-reactive memory joined.

From germline, CDR1 is KGHDR and CDR2 SFDVKD. Between the trimmed V and J ends, which lost 8 bases and 14 bases, there was a span of 11 bases. The CDR3 is made up of 9 amino acids. A 5'RACE reaction primed in the constant segment made cDNA libraries of TCR alpha and TCR beta, and these carried sample barcodes and UMIs. Each CDR3 protein gets one entry after TCRdb re-called the 5' RACE reads with MiXCR. The repertoire consists of just over 400,000 distinct CDR3 sequences, with 23% occurring once and the leading ten covering less than 15%. The sequencing input was PBMCs or a T cell subset sorted from them (not recorded which). This receptor was taken from an adult woman who had mild COVID-19 (a few samples of this study predate the infection). Cell type and time point are not known. The rearrangement uses TRBV24-1 and TRBJ1-2; unclear D gene. As DNA, the CDR3 is TGTGCCACCATCGAGGCGAGGACCTTC. It codes for CATIEARTF.